This is a list of T cell receptor beta chains from one sample in a study of OX40 agonist ivuxolimab in advanced cancers. Assay used: immunoSEQ multiplex PCR; TCRdb lists only in-frame clones, some missing. In the table there are about 83,000 clones, approximately 91% of which are singletons. The starting material was CD4+ or CD8+ T cells sorted from blood, obtained in a trial of the OX40 agonist ivuxolimab. These receptors all stem from an adult with an advanced solid tumor such as melanoma, head and neck, liver or kidney cancer. Both conserved end residues are part of each CDR3.

TRBV21-1,TRBJ2-1,CASSKGDWTNEQFF
TRBV28,TRBJ1-2,CASSWNGGYTF
TRBV14,TRBJ2-1,CASSQGLILAGFYNEQFF
TRBV5-4,TRBJ2-3,CASSSQGTTDTQYF
TRBV5-1,TRBJ2-5,CASSLLSGAGETQYF
TRBV15,TRBJ2-7,CATSSRDPFPYEQYF
TRBV27,TRBJ2-1,CASSLWTENNEQFF
TRBV6-1,TRBJ1-2,CASSEAAPRYGYTF
TRBV5-6,TRBJ2-1,CASSPGVEYNEQFF
TRBV28,TRBJ2-7,CASNLEERDYEQYF
TRBV10-3,TRBJ1-2,CAISESGGKSGYTF
TRBV28,TRBJ2-7,CASSLLTYEQYF
TRBV2,TRBJ1-4,CASSRTPVGTNEKLFF
TRBV28,TRBJ2-5,CASSSIGQALQETQYF
TRBV10-3,TRBJ1-1,CAISESFRGGAENTEAFF
TRBV30,TRBJ2-3,CAWRRAGRTDTQYF
TRBV6-1,TRBJ2-5,CASSTYREAQETQYF
TRBV7-2,TRBJ2-1,CASSSGLAGLHNEQFF
TRBV9,TRBJ2-5,CASSVGSGLETQYF
TRBV30,TRBJ1-1,CAWSVQDSTEAFF
TRBV28,TRBJ1-4,CASSLSGTTTNEKLFF
TRBV4-3,TRBJ2-1,CASSQEARDHNEQFF
TRBV18,TRBJ1-1,CASSPDLNTEAFF
TRBV5-1,TRBJ2-2,CASSLGEREWGFAGELFF
TRBV4-3,TRBJ2-5,CASSPRGKTSGRLGETQYF
TRBV28,TRBJ2-6,CASSLYGQGSSGANVLTF
TRBV5-1,TRBJ1-1,CASSGGPRTEAFF
TRBV19,TRBJ2-7,CASSVAETSYEQYF
TRBV6-5,TRBJ2-3,CASSLNPGTDTQYF